Following are 13 T cell receptor beta chains from one sample sequenced in a study of shared clonotypes between healthy human individuals. Clones were sequenced by immunoSEQ multiplex PCR, and TCRdb holds only the in-frame ones, with some missing. The table has some 650,000 clones, approximately 97% seen once. The sample comprised naive CD4+ T cells sorted from blood. Subset indicated: CD45RA+ positively selected. The source is a woman in her twenties or thirties in good health.

This chain connects TRBV28 to TRBJ2-1; TRBD2 agrees at 7 bases. V lost 11 bases and J lost 7; bases outside the gene matches: 17. The CDR3 sequence is 15 residues long. Germline CDR1 MDHEN, CDR2 SYDVKM. The CDR3 loop is CACRREGRAWNEQFF. For the CDR3, the DNA is TGTGCCTGCCGCAGGGAGGGGAGGGCCTGGAATGAGCAGTTCTTC.

This chain uses TRBV28 with TRBJ1-5; 7 bases match TRBD1. CDR1 is MDHEN, CDR2 SYDVKM, per germline. The ends lost 1 base at V and 2 bases at J; junction bases unmatched: 2. The CDR3 extends over 15 amino acids. Written as DNA, the CDR3 is TGTGCCAGCAGTTTATTAGGACAGGGCAATCAGCCCCAGCATTTT. Protein sequence: CASSLLGQGNQPQHF.

The V gene is TRBV9, the J gene TRBJ2-5; D not certain. Judging by the DNA end, TRBJ2-7 fits better; the J call may be wrong. CDR1 is SGDLS, CDR2 YYNGEE, per germline. This CDR3 is 14 amino acids long. This CDR3 is CASSVDWYTYEQYF. In nucleotides, the CDR3 is TGTGCCAGCAGCGTAGATTGGTACACCTACGAGCAGTACTTC.

Comment on this clone: Other DNA sequences within the sample encode an identical CDR3. This sequence joins TRBV28 and TRBJ1-1; D remains ambiguous. Trimming stripped 2 bases from V and 6 bases from J, with 4 bases between. Germline lookup yields CDR1 MDHEN and CDR2 SYDVKM. The CDR3 has 11 amino acids. CDR3 residues: CASSLRAEAFF. Written as DNA, the CDR3 is TGTGCCAGCAGTTTAAGGGCTGAAGCTTTCTTT.

The CDR3 DNA reads as TGTGCCAGCGCCGGGGGCGAGAGGAGCGGGAGGGGTCAAGAGACCCAGTACTTC. Amino acid sequence: CASAGGERSGRGQETQYF. This rearrangement joins TRBV2 to TRBJ2-5; the match to TRBD2 covers 10 bases. J lost 2 bases, V lost 8 bases, and 17 bases had no gene match. Germline lookup yields CDR1 SNHLY and CDR2 FYNNEI. The CDR3 extends over 18 amino acids.

The V gene is TRBV19, the J gene TRBJ1-3; no definite D call. Trimming removed 10 bases at V and 0 bases at J, with 10 bases between. The germline gives CDR1 LNHDA, CDR2 SQIVND (reference sequence). CDR3 length equals 13 residues. CDR3 DNA: TGTGCCACCAGGAAAGGCTCTGGAAACACCATATATTTT. Amino acids: CATRKGSGNTIYF.

The chain combines TRBV27 with TRBJ1-2, with D possibly being TRBD1 (6 bases). The V end lost 9 bases, the J end lost 6 bases, and 17 bases lay between the germline ends. CDR3 length: 13 residues. CDR1 is MNHEY, CDR2 SMNVEV, per germline (reference sequence). CDR3 nucleotides: TGTGCCAGTACTTCAGGGGCCGTCGATGGCTACACCTTC. This gives the protein CASTSGAVDGYTF.

This chain uses TRBV28 with TRBJ1-5; D is perhaps TRBD1 (5 bases). CDR3 size: 15 residues. CDR1 and CDR2 from the germline V gene are MDHEN and SYDVKM. V lost 6 bases and J lost 7, with 19 bases in between. The CDR3 reads CASSPPGQVVQPQHF. The DNA for the CDR3 is TGTGCCAGCAGCCCCCCGGGGCAGGTGGTACAGCCCCAGCATTTT.

V gene TRBV21-1 combines with J gene TRBJ2-2; the table assigns TRBD2, which was not confirmed against the DNA. TRBV21-1 is flagged as a pseudogene. The CDR3 totals 19 residues. CDR3 DNA: TGTGCCAGCAGCAAAAGAGGACTAGCGGGAAAGGGGGGCACCGGGGAGCTGTTTTTT. Translation: CASSKRGLAGKGGTGELFF.

The V and J genes are TRBV7-2 and TRBJ2-2; a possible D gene is TRBD1 (5 bases). CDR1 and CDR2 from the germline V gene are SGHTA and FQGNSA. CDR3 length: 16 residues. V was shortened by 1 base and J by 4 bases, with 13 bases between the two germline ends. As DNA, the CDR3 is TGTGCCAGCAGCTTAGGGCAGGGCCCTAGCACCGGGGAGCTGTTTTTT. Translation gives CASSLGQGPSTGELFF. Supplemented by reference TRBV7-2 and TRBJ2-2, the full variable domain reads GAGVSQSPSNKVTEKGKDVELRCDPISGHTALYWYRQSLGQGLEFLIYFQGNSAPDKSGLPSDRFSAERTGGSVSTLTIQRTQQEDSAVYLCASSLGQGPSTGELFFGEGSRLTVL.

CDR3 amino acids: CSVSGTVTYEQYF. The CDR3 DNA reads TGCAGCGTTTCTGGGACAGTGACCTACGAGCAGTACTTC. The rearrangement links TRBV29-1 to TRBJ2-7; 7 nucleotides line up with TRBD1. V dropped 5 bases and J dropped 2; count of bases not matched to a gene: 6. Germline lookup yields CDR1 SQVTM and CDR2 ANQGSEA. The CDR3 contains 13 residues.

The DNA for the CDR3 is TGTGCCAGCAGCGCGGGACGAGGCGGGGAGCTGTTTTTT. Protein product: CASSAGRGGELFF. The rearrangement links TRBV6-1 to TRBJ2-2; tentatively, D is TRBD2 (6 bases). V was clipped by 6 bases and J by 7 bases, with 12 bases between them. CDR3 length: 13 residues. Germline V CDR1 and CDR2: MNHNS, SASEGT.

V usage is TRBV6-1 and J usage is TRBJ2-7; 8 bases align to TRBD2. CDR1 and CDR2 from the germline V gene are MNHNS and SASEGT. The CDR3 consists of 17 residues. V was pared by 2 bases and J by 0 bases, with 9 bases of the junction left unmatched. CDR3 in DNA: TGTGCCAGCAGTGAACCCGCTACTAGCGGCAACTCCTACGAGCAGTACTTC. Its protein product is CASSEPATSGNSYEQYF.